One sample yielded the 8 T cell receptor beta chains listed below, sequenced in a study of cytomegalovirus exposure and HLA in healthy donors. PCR was performed using 60 Vbeta and 13 Jbeta primers. TCRdb's table, derived via immunoSEQ multiplex PCR, lists solely in-frame clones and lacks some. This table has about 130,000 clones, around 81% appearing once. The source material was PBMCs. The receptor set was obtained from a female donor in good health and CMV-seronegative.

The chain carries TRBV7-9 and TRBJ2-1; 10 bases map to TRBD2. The trim removed 5 bases at V and 3 bases at J, leaving 10 bases unmatched. The CDR3 runs 17 residues. Germline assignment: CDR1 SEHNR and CDR2 FQNEAQ (reference sequence). CDR3 in amino acids: CASSHLPRTSGYNEQFF. In DNA, the CDR3 is TGTGCCAGCAGCCATCTCCCGAGGACTAGCGGCTACAATGAGCAGTTCTTC.

The V and J genes are TRBV21-1 and TRBJ1-3. TRBV21-1 is annotated as a pseudogene. This CDR3 is 15 amino acids long. The CDR3 here is CASSKQYPRGNTIYF. CDR3 in DNA: TGTGCCAGCAGCAAACAGTATCCGAGGGGAAACACCATATATTTT.

The genes are TRBV19 and TRBJ1-1; 8 bases are shared with TRBD1. The germline CDR1 and CDR2 sequences are LNHDA and SQIVND (reference sequence). The ends lost 6 bases at V and 0 bases at J; junction bases unmatched: 6. The CDR3 length is 15 residues. The CDR3 loop is CASRTGDVVNTEAFF. CDR3 nucleotides: TGTGCCAGTAGGACAGGGGATGTTGTGAACACTGAAGCTTTCTTT.

This chain uses TRBV18 with TRBJ2-7, with 8 nucleotides matching TRBD2. Germline loops: CDR1 KGHSH, CDR2 LQKENI. This CDR3 has 13 amino acids. The trim removed 4 bases at V and 10 bases at J, leaving 9 bases unmatched. Written as DNA, the CDR3 is TGTGCCAGCTCACAAGACACCCGGGAGGGTCAGTACTTC. Protein product: CASSQDTREGQYF. Using reference TRBV18 and TRBJ2-7 for the parts outside the CDR3, the full variable domain is NAGVMQNPRHLVRRRGQEARLRCSPMKGHSHVYWYRQLPEEGLKFMVYLQKENIIDESGMPKERFSAEFPKEGPSILRIQQVVRGDSAAYFCASSQDTREGQYFGPGTRLTVT.

The chain carries TRBV5-4 and TRBJ2-3, with a tentative D call TRBD2 (5 bases). With 4 bases removed from V and 4 bases from J, the gap between germline ends came to 25 bases. The CDR3 sequence is 18 residues long. CDR1 and CDR2 (germline): SGHNT, YYREEE (reference sequence). CDR3 DNA sequence: TGTGCCAGCAGCGCCTACCCTAGAGAACTAGGTTTATCAGATACGCAGTATTTT. Translating it yields CASSAYPRELGLSDTQYF.

J is TRBJ2-5 and V is TRBV18; D might be TRBD2 (6 bases). CDR1 KGHSH and CDR2 LQKENI come from the germline V gene. The CDR3 contains 15 residues. Trimming took off 2 bases at V and 5 bases at J, with 15 bases between the two ends. For the CDR3, the DNA is TGTGCCAGCTCACCAGGAGGGAGCAGCGGGGAGACCCAGTACTTC. Translation: CASSPGGSSGETQYF.

The chain uses TRBV2 and TRBJ1-5; the match to TRBD1 covers 7 bases. V trimming: 4 bases; J trimming: 7 bases; junction bases outside the gene matches: 13. Germline V gene sequence: CDR1 SNHLY, CDR2 FYNNEI. The CDR3 spans 16 residues. The CDR3, as DNA: TGTGCCAGCAGTGTAGAGGGACAGAATTTAGCCCAGCCCCAGCATTTT. This sequence encodes CASSVEGQNLAQPQHF.

The gene calls are TRBV5-4 and TRBJ1-1; no clear D. V shed 1 base and J shed 5 bases, with 15 bases lying between them. CDR3 length: 15 residues. Germline values: CDR1 SGHNT, CDR2 YYREEE (reference sequence). CDR3 loop: CASSLSRGRFTEAFF. DNA for the CDR3: TGTGCCAGCAGCTTGTCCCGGGGAAGATTTACTGAAGCTTTCTTT.